A single sample is the source of the 28 T cell receptor beta chains below, sequenced in a study of response to subunit inactivated influenza vaccine. TCRdb called the RT-PCR reads again in MiXCR, with one record for every CDR3 protein. The data hold 150,000 to 200,000 distinct CDR3 sequences, with approximately 10% observed a single time. Source: non-naive T cells sorted from PBMCs, taken 40 to 50 days after vaccination. The receptors shown here come from a man in his fifties or sixties who received an inactivated influenza vaccine.

This chain joins TRBV6-4 and TRBJ2-1; D gene ambiguous. The CDR3 covers 13 residues. The V gene lost 2 bases and the J gene lost 0 bases, with 2 bases spanning the gap. CDR1 and CDR2 (germline): MRHNA, SNTAGT. CDR3 sequence reads: CASSDSSYNEQFF. The CDR3 DNA sequence: TGTGCCAGCAGTGACAGCTCCTACAATGAGCAGTTCTTC.

This sequence joins TRBV20-1 and TRBJ2-3; 10 bases are a match to TRBD2. Trimming cost V 1 base and J 1 base; bases outside gene matches: 5. Germline loops: CDR1 DFQATT, CDR2 SNEGSKA (reference sequence). This CDR3 contains 16 residues. This chain's CDR3 is CSARGGLAEGTDTQYF. As DNA, the CDR3 is TGCAGTGCTAGAGGAGGACTAGCGGAGGGCACAGATACGCAGTATTTT.

This clonotype was seen only a few times. V usage is TRBV7-2 and J usage is TRBJ2-7; 10 bases line up with TRBD1. Germline-derived CDR1 and CDR2 are SGHTA and FQGNSA. The CDR3 is 17 amino acids. With 4 bases clipped from V and 2 bases from J, the junction kept 11 bases outside the gene matches. The CDR3 loop reads CASSYARGGQGTYEQYF. In DNA, the CDR3 is TGTGCCAGCAGCTACGCTAGAGGGGGACAGGGGACCTACGAGCAGTACTTC. Together with reference TRBV7-2 and TRBJ2-7, the CDR3 gives the full variable domain: GAGVSQSPSNKVTEKGKDVELRCDPISGHTALYWYRQSLGQGLEFLIYFQGNSAPDKSGLPSDRFSAERTGGSVSTLTIQRTQQEDSAVYLCASSYARGGQGTYEQYFGPGTRLTVT.

This chain links TRBV10-3 with TRBJ2-7; possible D gene TRBD2, 6 bases. The CDR3 is 12 amino acids. Germline V gives CDR1 ENHRY, CDR2 SYGVKD. Trimming left V 2 bases short and J 5 bases short, with 7 bases between. CDR3 sequence: CAISEPGDEQYF. CDR3 nucleotide sequence: TGTGCCATCAGTGAGCCGGGGGACGAGCAGTACTTC.

The rearrangement links TRBV4-2 to TRBJ2-2; 9 bases fit TRBD2. The CDR3 spans 16 residues. Per the germline V gene, CDR1 is LGHNA and CDR2 is YNFKEQ. Unmatched junction bases numbered 6, after V lost 0 bases and J lost 7 bases. Written as DNA, the CDR3 is TGTGCCAGCAGCCAAGAGATTGCGCGGGGGGGCGGGGAGCTGTTTTTT. Encoded protein: CASSQEIARGGGELFF.

This clonotype was detected many times. This chain joins TRBV20-1 and TRBJ2-3, with D perhaps matching TRBD2 (5 bases). Trimming pared 5 bases from V and 0 bases from J, leaving 12 bases between. This CDR3 is built from 14 residues. Germline-derived CDR1 and CDR2 are DFQATT and SNEGSKA (reference sequence). Here the CDR3 DNA reads TGCAGTGCTGACGGACTGGGGAGCACAGATACGCAGTATTTT. Protein product: CSADGLGSTDTQYF.

This clonotype was observed many times. The chain joins TRBV12-3 or TRBV12-4 to TRBJ2-3; D is uncertain. V was cut by 11 bases and J by 5 bases, with 17 bases left in between. There are 13 residues in the CDR3. CDR3 in DNA: TGTGCCTCCGCTTTGGATCGAGAAGATACGCAGTATTTT. It specifies CASALDREDTQYF.

In its sample, this clonotype was seen many times. This chain links TRBV5-1 with TRBJ2-5, with D hard to call. The germline V gene encodes CDR1 SGHRS and CDR2 YFSETQ. V dropped 0 bases and J dropped 10 bases, with 13 bases sitting between them. This CDR3 has 13 amino acids. In nucleotides, the CDR3 is TGCGCCAGCAGCTTGGAAGGCAGCGCAAACCAGTACTTC. As protein: CASSLEGSANQYF.

The CDR3, as DNA: TGTGCCAGCAGTTATACCGCGCTCGAGCAGTACTTC. Protein product: CASSYTALEQYF. The rearrangement links TRBV12-3 or TRBV12-4 to TRBJ2-7; D ambiguous. V was cut by 4 bases and J by 6 bases, with 10 bases left in between. CDR3 length equals 12 residues.

The J gene is TRBJ2-2, the V gene TRBV5-5, with unresolved D. Trimming took off 9 bases at V and 0 bases at J, with 15 bases between the two ends. CDR1 is SGHKS, CDR2 YYEKEE, per germline (reference sequence). The CDR3 spans 15 residues. The CDR3, as DNA: TGTGCCATGAGCCCTTGGGGTGCGAACACCGGGGAGCTGTTTTTT. Translating gives CAMSPWGANTGELFF. Drawing the rest from reference TRBV5-5 and TRBJ2-2, the complete variable domain is DAGVTQSPTHLIKTRGQQVTLRCSPISGHKSVSWYQQVLGQGPQFIFQYYEKEERGRGNFPDRFSARQFPNYSSELNVNALLLGDSALYLCAMSPWGANTGELFFGEGSRLTVL.

This clonotype was seen a few times. The V call is TRBV9, the J call TRBJ2-3; the match to TRBD2 covers 9 bases. V trimming: 4 bases; J trimming: 5 bases; junction bases outside the gene matches: 11. Germline V lookup: CDR1 SGDLS, CDR2 YYNGEE. The CDR3 totals 16 residues. The CDR3 DNA reads TGTGCCAGCAGCCCCTGGACTAGCGCGAAGGTAGATACGCAGTATTTT. Translation: CASSPWTSAKVDTQYF.

Concerning this clonotype: This sequence may be a read error, since a much larger clone differs from it by one base. This sequence joins TRBV7-2 and TRBJ2-1; the D gene could be TRBD1 or TRBD2 (5 bases each). Germline lookup yields CDR1 SGHTA and CDR2 FQGNSA. V was shortened by 2 bases and J by 0 bases, with 11 bases between the two germline ends. The CDR3 is 16 residues long. The CDR3 is CASSLRRDRSYNEQFF. Written as DNA, the CDR3 is TGTGCCAGCAGCTTACGCCGGGACCGCTCCTACAATGAGCAGTTCTTC.

With respect to this clonotype: One base away lies a much larger clone, so this may be a sequencing read error. The CDR3 does not close with the conserved phenylalanine or tryptophan, likely indicating a read error. The CDR3 region has the DNA TGTGCCAGCAGTGAACAGACACATTCTAGCACAGATACGCAGTATCTT. Protein sequence: CASSEQTHSSTDTQYL. This chain uses TRBV6-1 with TRBJ2-3; D remains ambiguous. CDR1 and CDR2 from the germline V gene are MNHNS and SASEGT. CDR3 length equals 16 residues. V lost 2 bases, J lost 0 bases, and 12 bases lay in between.

This clonotype was observed a few times. This sequence joins TRBV10-3 and TRBJ2-1; D may be TRBD1 (6 bases). CDR3 length equals 14 residues. The germline V gene has CDR1 ENHRY and CDR2 SYGVKD. The ends were cut back, 3 bases at V and 7 bases at J, with 13 bases in the middle. CDR3 nucleotides: TGTGCCATCAGTGAATCCTACAGGGAAAATGAGCAGTTCTTC. Amino acid sequence: CAISESYRENEQFF.

This clonotype has ten or more counts. The rearrangement links TRBV5-1 to TRBJ2-1; D is perhaps TRBD1 (6 bases). The V end lost 0 bases, the J end lost 0 bases, and 10 bases lay between the germline ends. The CDR3 runs to 16 residues. CDR1 is SGHRS, CDR2 YFSETQ, per germline. The CDR3 bases are TGCGCCAGCAGCTTGGATGGGGGCAGCTCCTACAATGAGCAGTTCTTC. This gives the protein CASSLDGGSSYNEQFF.

V and J are TRBV6-1 and TRBJ2-3, with D perhaps assigned TRBD1 or TRBD2 (5 bases each). This CDR3 contains 14 residues. Deletions cut 5 bases from V and 2 bases from J, with 11 bases between. Germline CDR1 reads MNHNS; CDR2 reads SASEGT. The CDR3 coding sequence is TGTGCCAGCAGTACCCGGGACCCCACAGATACGCAGTATTTT. Its protein product is CASSTRDPTDTQYF.

The V gene is TRBV20-1, the J gene TRBJ2-1; TRBD2 agrees at 11 bases. Unmatched junction bases numbered 1, after V lost 0 bases and J lost 0 bases. CDR1 is DFQATT, CDR2 SNEGSKA, per germline (reference sequence). The CDR3 runs 16 residues. CDR3 sequence reads: CSAREGLAVSYNEQFF. The CDR3 region has the DNA TGCAGTGCTAGAGAGGGACTAGCGGTCTCCTACAATGAGCAGTTCTTC.

This clonotype was seen a few times. This rearrangement joins TRBV2 to TRBJ2-3, with 7 positions matching TRBD1. The CDR3 consists of 14 residues. The V gene's germline CDR1 is SNHLY and CDR2 FYNNEI. Trimming at V came to 8 bases and at J to 0 bases, leaving 5 bases not matched to a gene. In DNA form, the CDR3 reads TGTGCCAGCCGCCGGGACAGAAGCACAGATACGCAGTATTTT. This codes for CASRRDRSTDTQYF. The full variable domain, its missing parts supplied by reference TRBV2 and TRBJ2-3, is EPEVTQTPSHQVTQMGQEVILRCVPISNHLYFYWYRQILGQKVEFLVSFYNNEISEKSEIFDDQFSVERPDGSNFTLKIRSTKLEDSAMYFCASRRDRSTDTQYFGPGTRLTVL.

The chain links TRBV5-1 to TRBJ1-3; D ambiguous. Trimming took off 0 bases at V and 1 base at J, with 8 bases between the two ends. CDR3 size: 15 residues. CDR1 is SGHRS and CDR2 is YFSETQ in the germline V gene. CDR3 region: CASSLDEGSGNTIYF. The DNA of the CDR3 is TGCGCCAGCAGCTTGGATGAAGGGTCTGGAAACACCATATATTTT.

This clonotype was recorded many times. The chain couples TRBV7-9 to TRBJ2-6; D remains unclear. The V and J ends lost 3 bases and 1 base respectively, with 4 bases between them. CDR3 size: 14 residues. Germline loops: CDR1 SEHNR, CDR2 FQNEAQ (reference sequence). The DNA for the CDR3 is TGTGCCAGCAGCTTTAGGTCTGGGGCCAACGTCCTGACTTTC. Residues: CASSFRSGANVLTF.

The chain is built from TRBV5-1 and TRBJ1-4; D uncertain. This CDR3 is built from 14 residues. The germline gives CDR1 SGHRS, CDR2 YFSETQ. The V end was cut by 0 bases, the J end by 5 bases, with 8 bases between. For the CDR3, the DNA is TGCGCCAGCAGCTTGGTGGCGGCGAATGAAAAACTGTTTTTT. Translating gives CASSLVAANEKLFF.

The J gene is TRBJ2-1, the V gene TRBV20-1; the D gene is possibly TRBD2 (7 bases). CDR1 and CDR2 from the germline V gene are DFQATT and SNEGSKA (reference sequence). The CDR3 is 14 residues long. CDR3 region: CRADRGASYNEQFF. The CDR3 coding sequence is TGCAGAGCCGACCGGGGGGCCAGCTACAATGAGCAGTTCTTC.

The V gene is TRBV20-1, the J gene TRBJ2-7, with 10 bases lining up with TRBD1. Germline V lookup: CDR1 DFQATT, CDR2 SNEGSKA (reference sequence). The CDR3 runs to 13 residues. V shed 6 bases and J 4 bases; nucleotides not matched to a gene: 6. The DNA for the CDR3 is TGCAGTGCACCGGGACAGGGGCTTTACGAGCAGTACTTC. This sequence encodes CSAPGQGLYEQYF.

This chain links TRBV19 with TRBJ2-1, with TRBD1 identical over 11 bases. After removal of 0 bases from V and 6 bases from J, the junction contained 4 bases not matched to a gene. CDR1 LNHDA and CDR2 SQIVND come from the germline V gene (reference sequence). This CDR3 has 16 residues. The CDR3 bases are TGTGCCAGTAGTATAGAAGGGGGGACAGGGGGCAATGAGCAGTTCTTC. It is translated as CASSIEGGTGGNEQFF.

This clonotype was counted ten times or more. V is TRBV14 and J is TRBJ2-1; D is possibly TRBD1 (5 bases). The germline V gene encodes CDR1 SGHDN and CDR2 FVKESK. The ends were cut back, 0 bases at V and 2 bases at J, with 11 bases in the middle. The CDR3 has 16 residues. CDR3 region: CASSQDMWTTYNEQFF. The CDR3 bases are TGTGCCAGCAGCCAAGATATGTGGACAACCTACAATGAGCAGTTCTTC.

The sample holds a few counts of this clonotype. V gene TRBV7-2 combines with J gene TRBJ2-2; D may be TRBD1 (7 bases). Germline CDR1 reads SGHTA; CDR2 reads FQGNSA. V dropped 6 bases and J dropped 3 bases, with 20 bases sitting between them. This CDR3 comprises 17 residues. CDR3 sequence reads: CASSPKAAGQYTGELFF. CDR3 sequence (DNA): TGTGCCAGCAGTCCTAAAGCCGCGGGACAGTACACCGGGGAGCTGTTTTTT.

This clonotype was counted a few times. The V and J genes are TRBV28 and TRBJ1-5; no definite D call. The CDR3 length is 15 residues. Trimming stripped 8 bases from V and 2 bases from J, with 16 bases between. Germline V gene data show CDR1 as MDHEN and CDR2 as SYDVKM. The chain's CDR3 is CASLVAGLGNQPQHF. The DNA for the CDR3 is TGTGCCAGCCTCGTGGCCGGGCTTGGCAATCAGCCCCAGCATTTT.

In its sample, this clonotype was seen a few times. The genes are TRBV28 and TRBJ2-3; D may be TRBD2 (5 bases). Trimming left V 2 bases short and J 0 bases short, with 15 bases between. Germline V gene data show CDR1 as MDHEN and CDR2 as SYDVKM. The CDR3 consists of 17 residues. This CDR3 reads CASSLRTLAPSTDTQYF. As DNA, the CDR3 is TGTGCCAGCAGTTTACGTACTCTAGCACCAAGCACAGATACGCAGTATTTT.